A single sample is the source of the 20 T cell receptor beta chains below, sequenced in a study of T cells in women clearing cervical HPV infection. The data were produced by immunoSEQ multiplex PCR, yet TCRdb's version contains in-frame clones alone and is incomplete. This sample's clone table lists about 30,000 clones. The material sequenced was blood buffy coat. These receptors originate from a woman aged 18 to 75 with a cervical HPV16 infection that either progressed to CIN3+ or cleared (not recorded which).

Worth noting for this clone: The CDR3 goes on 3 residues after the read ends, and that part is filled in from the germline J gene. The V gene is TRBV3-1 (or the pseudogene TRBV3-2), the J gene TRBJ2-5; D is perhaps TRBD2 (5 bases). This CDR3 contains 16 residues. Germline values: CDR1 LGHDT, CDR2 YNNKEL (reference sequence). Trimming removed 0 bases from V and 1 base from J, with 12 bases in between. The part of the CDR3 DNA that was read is TGTGCCAGCAGCCAAGACACCGGGGTCTTCCAAGAGACC. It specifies CASSQDTGVFQET. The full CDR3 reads CASSQDTGVFQETQYF.

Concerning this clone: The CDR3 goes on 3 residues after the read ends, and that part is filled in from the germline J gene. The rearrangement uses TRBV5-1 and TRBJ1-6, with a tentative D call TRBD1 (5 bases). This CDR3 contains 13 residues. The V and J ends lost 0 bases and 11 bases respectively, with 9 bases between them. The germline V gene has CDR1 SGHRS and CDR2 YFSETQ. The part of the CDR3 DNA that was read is TGCGCCAGCAGCTTGGGGGCCAGGGCACCC. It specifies CASSLGARAP. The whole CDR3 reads CASSLGARAPLHF.

The DNA read from the CDR3 is TGCAGTGCTAGAGATATGCGGGGTCCGGGTTCACCC. Protein product: CSARDMRGPGSP. The CDR3 in its entirety is CSARDMRGPGSPLHF. This chain uses TRBV20-1 with TRBJ1-6; unclear D gene. The CDR3 end falls 3 residues outside the read, so it is completed with the germline J gene. V lost 0 bases and J 9 bases, leaving 15 bases between the germline ends. The CDR3 spans 15 residues. From germline, CDR1 is DFQATT and CDR2 SNEGSKA (reference sequence).

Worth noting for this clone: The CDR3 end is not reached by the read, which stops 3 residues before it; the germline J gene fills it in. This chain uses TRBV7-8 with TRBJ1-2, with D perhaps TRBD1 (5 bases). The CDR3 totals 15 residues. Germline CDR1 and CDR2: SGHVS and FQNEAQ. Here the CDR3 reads CASSLGQLYTDTYTF. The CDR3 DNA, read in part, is TGTGCCAGCAGCTTAGGACAGTTATACACAGATACC.

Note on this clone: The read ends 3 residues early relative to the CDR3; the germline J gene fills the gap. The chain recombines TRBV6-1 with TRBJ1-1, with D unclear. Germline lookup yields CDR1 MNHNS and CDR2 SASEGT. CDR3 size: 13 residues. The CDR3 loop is CASSEQGPGEAFF. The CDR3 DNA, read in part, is TGTGCCAGCAGTGAACAAGGGCCTGGGGAA.

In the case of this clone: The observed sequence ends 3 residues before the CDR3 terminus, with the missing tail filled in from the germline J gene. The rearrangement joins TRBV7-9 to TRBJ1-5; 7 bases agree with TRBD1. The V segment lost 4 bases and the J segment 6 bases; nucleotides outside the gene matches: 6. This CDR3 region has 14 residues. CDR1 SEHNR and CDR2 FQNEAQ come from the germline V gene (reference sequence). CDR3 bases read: TGTGCCAGCAGCTACGAAACAGGGGTTCAGCCC. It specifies CASSYETGVQP. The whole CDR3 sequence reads CASSYETGVQPQHF.

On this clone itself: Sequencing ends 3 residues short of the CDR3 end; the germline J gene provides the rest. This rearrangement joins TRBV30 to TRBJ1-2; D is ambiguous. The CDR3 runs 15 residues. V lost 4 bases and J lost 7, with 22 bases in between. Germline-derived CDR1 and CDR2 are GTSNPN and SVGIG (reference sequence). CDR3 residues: CAWTDRSSPGVGYTF. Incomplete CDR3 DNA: TGTGCCTGGACCGATCGGTCCTCACCGGGTGTTGGC.

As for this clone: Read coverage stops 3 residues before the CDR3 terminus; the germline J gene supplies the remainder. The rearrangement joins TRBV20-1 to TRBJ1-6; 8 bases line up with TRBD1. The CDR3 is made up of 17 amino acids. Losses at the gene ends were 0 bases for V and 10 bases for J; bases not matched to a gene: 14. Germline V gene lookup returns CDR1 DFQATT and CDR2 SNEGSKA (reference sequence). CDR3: CSARDLRTGLEGSPLHF. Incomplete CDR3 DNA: TGCAGTGCTAGAGATCTTAGGACAGGGCTAGAGGGCTCACCC.

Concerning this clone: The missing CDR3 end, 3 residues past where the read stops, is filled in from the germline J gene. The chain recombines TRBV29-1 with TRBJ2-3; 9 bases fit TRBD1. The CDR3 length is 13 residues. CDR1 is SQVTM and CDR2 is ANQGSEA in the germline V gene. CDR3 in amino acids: CSVDGTGIETQYF. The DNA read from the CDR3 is TGCAGCGTTGACGGGACAGGGATAGAGACG.

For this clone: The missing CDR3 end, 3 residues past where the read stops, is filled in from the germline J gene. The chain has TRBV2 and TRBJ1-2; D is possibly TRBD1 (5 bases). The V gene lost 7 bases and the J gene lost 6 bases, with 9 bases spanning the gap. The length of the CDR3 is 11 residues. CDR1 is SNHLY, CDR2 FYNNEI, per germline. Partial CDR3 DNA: TGTGCCAGCATGTGGGGCGATGGC. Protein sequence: CASMWGDG. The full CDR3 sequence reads CASMWGDGYTF.

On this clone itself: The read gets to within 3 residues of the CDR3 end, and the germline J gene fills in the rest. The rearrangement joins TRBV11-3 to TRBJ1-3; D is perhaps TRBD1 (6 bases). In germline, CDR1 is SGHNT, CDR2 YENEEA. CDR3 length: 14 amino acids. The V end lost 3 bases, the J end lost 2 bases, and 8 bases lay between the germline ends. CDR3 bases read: TGTGCCAGCAGCTTCAGGGGCGCTGGAAACACC. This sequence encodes CASSFRGAGNT. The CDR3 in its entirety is CASSFRGAGNTIYF.

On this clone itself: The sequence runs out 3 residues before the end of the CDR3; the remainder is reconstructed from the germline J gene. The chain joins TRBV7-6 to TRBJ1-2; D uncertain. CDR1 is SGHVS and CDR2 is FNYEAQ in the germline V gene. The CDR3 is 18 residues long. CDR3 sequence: CASSLESNGLAGYNDYTF. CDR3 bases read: TGTGCCAGCAGCTTAGAGAGTAATGGGCTAGCGGGCTACAATGAC.

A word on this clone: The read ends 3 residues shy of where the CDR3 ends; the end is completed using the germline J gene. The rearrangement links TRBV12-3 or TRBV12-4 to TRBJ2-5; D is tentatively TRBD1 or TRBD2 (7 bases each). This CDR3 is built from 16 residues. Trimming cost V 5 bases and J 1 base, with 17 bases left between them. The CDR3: CASSRQGGGTQETQYF. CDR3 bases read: TGTGCCAGCAGTCGACAGGGAGGGGGAACCCAAGAGACC.

CDR3 bases read: TGTGCCAGCCTAGCGGGGGGGAACACCGGGGAG. It specifies CASLAGGNTGE. The entire CDR3 reads CASLAGGNTGELFF. The gene calls are TRBV2 and TRBJ2-2; 11 bases match TRBD2. Coverage ceases 3 residues before the CDR3 finishes, and the germline J gene fills in the end. The V gene end was trimmed by 8 bases and the J gene end by 1 base; junction bases not matched to a gene: 0. The CDR3 is made up of 14 amino acids. CDR1 SNHLY and CDR2 FYNNEI come from the germline V gene.

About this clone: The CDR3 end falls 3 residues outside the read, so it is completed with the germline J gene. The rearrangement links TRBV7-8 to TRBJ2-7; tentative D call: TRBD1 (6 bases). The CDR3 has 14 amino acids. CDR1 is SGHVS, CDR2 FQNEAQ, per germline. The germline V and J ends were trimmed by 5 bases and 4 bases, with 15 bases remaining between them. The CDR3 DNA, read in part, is TGTGCCAGCAGCCCCGGACAGAGAGTGTACGAG. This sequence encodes CASSPGQRVYE. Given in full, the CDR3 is CASSPGQRVYEQYF. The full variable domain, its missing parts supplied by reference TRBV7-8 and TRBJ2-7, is GAGVSQSPRYKVAKRGQDVALRCDPISGHVSLFWYQQALGQGPEFLTYFQNEAQLDKSGLPSDRFFAERPEGSVSTLKIQRTQQEDSAVYLCASSPGQRVYEQYFGPGTRLTVT.

The part of the CDR3 DNA that was read is TGCGCCAGCAGCAAGGGATTAGCGGGGGACCTTTACGATAAGACC. This sequence encodes CASSKGLAGDLYDKT. The CDR3 reads in full as CASSKGLAGDLYDKTQYF. The chain uses TRBV5-1 and TRBJ2-5, with TRBD2 identical over 9 bases. Read sequence stops 3 residues before the CDR3 end, and the germline J gene provides the missing end. Germline V gene lookup returns CDR1 SGHRS and CDR2 YFSETQ. The J segment lost 6 bases and the V segment lost 4 bases, leaving 19 bases of the junction unmatched. There are 18 residues in the CDR3. Full variable domain (rest looked up from reference TRBV5-1 and TRBJ2-5): KAGVTQTPRYLIKTRGQQVTLSCSPISGHRSVSWYQQTPGQGLQFLFEYFSETQRNKGNFPGRFSGRQFSNSRSEMNVSTLELGDSALYLCASSKGLAGDLYDKTQYFGPGTRLLVL.

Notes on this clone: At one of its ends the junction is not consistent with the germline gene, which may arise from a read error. The CDR3 sequence: CASSRGGRTDAQYF. The CDR3 DNA, read in part, is TGTGCCAGCAGTCGGGGGGGACGCACAGATGCG. The chain couples TRBV11-2 to TRBJ2-3, with 8 bases matching TRBD2. Sequencing ends 3 residues short of the CDR3 end; the germline J gene provides the rest. Germline-derived CDR1 and CDR2 are SGHAT and FQNNGV. The CDR3 contains 14 residues.

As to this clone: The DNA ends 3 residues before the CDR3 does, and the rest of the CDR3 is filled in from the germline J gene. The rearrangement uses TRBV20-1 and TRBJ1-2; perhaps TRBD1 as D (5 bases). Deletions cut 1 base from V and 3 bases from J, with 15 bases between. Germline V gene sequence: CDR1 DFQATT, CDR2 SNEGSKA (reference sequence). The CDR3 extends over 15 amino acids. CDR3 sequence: CSARGEGAEDYGYTF. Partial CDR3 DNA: TGCAGTGCTAGAGGGGAAGGGGCGGAAGACTATGGC.

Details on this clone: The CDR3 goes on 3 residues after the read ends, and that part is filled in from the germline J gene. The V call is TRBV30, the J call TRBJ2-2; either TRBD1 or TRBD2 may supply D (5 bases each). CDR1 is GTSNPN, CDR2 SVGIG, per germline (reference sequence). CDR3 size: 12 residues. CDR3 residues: CAWKGERSPLFF. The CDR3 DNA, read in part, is TGTGCCTGGAAAGGGGAGCGTTCACCG.

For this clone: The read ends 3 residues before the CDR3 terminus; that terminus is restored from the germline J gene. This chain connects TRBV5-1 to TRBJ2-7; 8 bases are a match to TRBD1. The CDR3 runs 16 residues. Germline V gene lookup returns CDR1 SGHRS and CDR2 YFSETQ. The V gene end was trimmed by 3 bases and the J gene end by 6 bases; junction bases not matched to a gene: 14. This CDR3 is CASSSGYSTGVSEQYF. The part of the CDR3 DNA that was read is TGCGCCAGCAGCTCCGGATATTCGACAGGGGTCAGCGAG.